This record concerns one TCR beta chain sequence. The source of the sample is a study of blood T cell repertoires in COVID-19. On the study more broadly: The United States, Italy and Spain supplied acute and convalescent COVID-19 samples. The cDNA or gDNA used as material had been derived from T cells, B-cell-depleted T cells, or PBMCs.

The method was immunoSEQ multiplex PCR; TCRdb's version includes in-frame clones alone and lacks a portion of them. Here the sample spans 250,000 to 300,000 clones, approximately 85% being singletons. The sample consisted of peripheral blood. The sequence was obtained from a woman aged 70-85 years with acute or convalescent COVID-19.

In nucleotides, the CDR3 is TGTGCCAGCAGTGAAGAGAGTGGGGTTTGGGGCAGCCCATATGGCTACACCTTC. This codes for CASSEESGVWGSPYGYTF. The chain uses TRBV2 and TRBJ1-2; D is perhaps TRBD1 (5 bases). Trimming pared 1 base from V and 5 bases from J, leaving 23 bases between. The V gene's germline CDR1 is SNHLY and CDR2 FYNNEI. The CDR3 is 18 amino acids. Together with reference TRBV2 and TRBJ1-2, the CDR3 gives the full variable domain: EPEVTQTPSHQVTQMGQEVILRCVPISNHLYFYWYRQILGQKVEFLVSFYNNEISEKSEIFDDQFSVERPDGSNFTLKIRSTKLEDSAMYFCASSEESGVWGSPYGYTFGSGTRLTVV.